This T cell receptor beta chain was obtained from a study of cytomegalovirus exposure and HLA in healthy donors. General study findings and limits: Looking again later, the authors saw that most CMV-associated TCR beta chains seemed HLA-restricted.

Vbeta (60) and Jbeta (13) primers were used in the PCR. Sequencing used immunoSEQ multiplex PCR; TCRdb keeps in-frame clones, though not all of them. The profile shows about 160,000 clones, approximately 81% of them singletons. Trimming removed 5 bases at V and 1 base at J, with 18 bases between. The CDR3 has 17 amino acids. Germline V gives CDR1 SGHKS, CDR2 YYEKEE (reference sequence). This clone occurred once. As yet, its antigen is unknown. The V call is TRBV5-5, the J call TRBJ2-2, with D tentatively TRBD2 (6 bases). Source material: PBMCs. The TCR was taken from a male donor in good health and CMV-seronegative. The CDR3 DNA sequence: TGTGCCAGCAGGTTCGCTCTGGGGGGTCTGAACACCGGGGAGCTGTTTTTT. Its translation: CASRFALGGLNTGELFF.